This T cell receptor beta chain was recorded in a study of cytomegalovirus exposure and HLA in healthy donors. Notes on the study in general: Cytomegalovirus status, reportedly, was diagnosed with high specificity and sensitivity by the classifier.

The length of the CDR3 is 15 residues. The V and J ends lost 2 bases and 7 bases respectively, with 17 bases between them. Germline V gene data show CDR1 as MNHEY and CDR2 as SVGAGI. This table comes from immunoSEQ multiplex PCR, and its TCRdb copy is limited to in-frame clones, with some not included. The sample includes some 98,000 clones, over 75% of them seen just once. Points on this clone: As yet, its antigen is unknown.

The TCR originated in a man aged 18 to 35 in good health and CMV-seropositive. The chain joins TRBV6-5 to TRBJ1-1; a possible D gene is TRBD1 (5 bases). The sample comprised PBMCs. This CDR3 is CASSYRGLGWGEAFF. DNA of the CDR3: TGTGCCAGCAGTTACAGGGGATTGGGCTGGGGTGAAGCTTTCTTT.